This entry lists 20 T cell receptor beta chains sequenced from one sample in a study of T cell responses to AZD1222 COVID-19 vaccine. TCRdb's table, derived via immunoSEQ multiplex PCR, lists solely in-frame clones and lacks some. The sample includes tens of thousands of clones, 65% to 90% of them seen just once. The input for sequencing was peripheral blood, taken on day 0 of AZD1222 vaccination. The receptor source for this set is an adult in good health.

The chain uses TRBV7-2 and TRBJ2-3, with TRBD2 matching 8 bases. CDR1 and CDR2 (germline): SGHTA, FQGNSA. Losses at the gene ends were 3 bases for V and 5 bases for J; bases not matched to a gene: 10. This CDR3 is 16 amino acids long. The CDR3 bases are TGTGCCAGCAGCTTGGGGCCTAGCGGGTTCGGAGATACGCAGTATTTT. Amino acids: CASSLGPSGFGDTQYF.

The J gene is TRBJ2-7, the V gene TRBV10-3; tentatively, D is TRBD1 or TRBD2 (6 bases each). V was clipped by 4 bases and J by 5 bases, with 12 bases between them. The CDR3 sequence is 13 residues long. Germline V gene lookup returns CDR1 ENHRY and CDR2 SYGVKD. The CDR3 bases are TGTGCCATCAGTGCAGGGGCTAGCGACGAGCAGTACGTC. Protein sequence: CAISAGASDEQYV.

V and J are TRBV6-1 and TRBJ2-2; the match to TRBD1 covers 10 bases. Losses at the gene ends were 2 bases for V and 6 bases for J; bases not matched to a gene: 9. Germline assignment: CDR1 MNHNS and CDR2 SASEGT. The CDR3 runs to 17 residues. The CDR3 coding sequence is TGTGCCAGCAGTGAAAGACAGGGGGCGCGGTGGGCCGGGGAGCTGTTTTTT. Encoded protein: CASSERQGARWAGELFF.

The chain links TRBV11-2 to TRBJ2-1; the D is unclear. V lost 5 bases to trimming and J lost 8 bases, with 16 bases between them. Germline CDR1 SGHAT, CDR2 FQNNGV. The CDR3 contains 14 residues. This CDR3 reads CASSGIERGDEQFF. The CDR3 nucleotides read TGTGCCAGCAGCGGAATCGAGAGAGGCGATGAGCAGTTCTTC.

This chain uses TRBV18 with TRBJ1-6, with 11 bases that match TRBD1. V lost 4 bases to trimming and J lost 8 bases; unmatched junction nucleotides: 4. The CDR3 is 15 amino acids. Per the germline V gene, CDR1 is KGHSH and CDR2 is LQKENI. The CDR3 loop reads CASSRDRGSDSPLHF. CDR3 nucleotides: TGTGCCAGCTCACGGGACAGGGGGAGCGATTCACCCCTCCACTTT.

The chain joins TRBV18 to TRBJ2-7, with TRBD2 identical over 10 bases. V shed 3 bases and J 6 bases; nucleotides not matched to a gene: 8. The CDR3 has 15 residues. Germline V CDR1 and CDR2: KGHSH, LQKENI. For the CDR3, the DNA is TGTGCCAGCTCACCCCCTAGCGGGAGTCAACGCGAGCAGTACTTC. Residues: CASSPPSGSQREQYF.

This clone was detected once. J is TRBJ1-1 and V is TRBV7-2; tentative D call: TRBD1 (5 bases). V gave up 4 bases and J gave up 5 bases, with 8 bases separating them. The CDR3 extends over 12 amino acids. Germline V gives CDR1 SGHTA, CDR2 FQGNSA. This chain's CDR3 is CASSWGGTEAFF. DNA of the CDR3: TGTGCCAGCAGCTGGGGGGGGACTGAAGCTTTCTTT.

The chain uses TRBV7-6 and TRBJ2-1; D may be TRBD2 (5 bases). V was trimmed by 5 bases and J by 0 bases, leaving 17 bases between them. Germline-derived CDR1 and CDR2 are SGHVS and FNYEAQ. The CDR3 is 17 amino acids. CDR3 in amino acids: CASSQSSSQSSYNEQFF. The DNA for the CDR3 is TGTGCCAGCAGCCAGTCTAGCTCTCAGAGCTCCTACAATGAGCAGTTCTTC.

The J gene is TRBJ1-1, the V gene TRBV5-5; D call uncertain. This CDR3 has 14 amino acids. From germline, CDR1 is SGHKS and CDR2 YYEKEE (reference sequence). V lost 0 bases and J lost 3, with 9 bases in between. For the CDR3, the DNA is TGTGCCAGCAGCTTGGGACACGAGGACACTGAAGCTTTCTTT. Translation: CASSLGHEDTEAFF. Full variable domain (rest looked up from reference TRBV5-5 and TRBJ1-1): DAGVTQSPTHLIKTRGQQVTLRCSPISGHKSVSWYQQVLGQGPQFIFQYYEKEERGRGNFPDRFSARQFPNYSSELNVNALLLGDSALYLCASSLGHEDTEAFFGQGTRLTVV.

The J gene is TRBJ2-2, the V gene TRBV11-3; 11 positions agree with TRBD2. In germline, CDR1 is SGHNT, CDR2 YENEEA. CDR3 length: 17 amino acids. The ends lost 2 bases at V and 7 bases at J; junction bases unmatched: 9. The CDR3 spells CASSLNPLAGGVGELFF. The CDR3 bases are TGTGCCAGCAGCTTAAACCCCCTAGCGGGAGGCGTCGGGGAGCTGTTTTTT.

In DNA form, the CDR3 reads TGTGCCAGCAGTTTGGGGGGTAGAACTGAAGCTTTCTTT. It is translated as CASSLGGRTEAFF. The chain combines TRBV27 with TRBJ1-1; a weak D match, TRBD1 (5 bases). With 3 bases removed from V and 5 bases from J, the gap between germline ends came to 10 bases. CDR3 size: 13 residues. In germline, CDR1 is MNHEY, CDR2 SMNVEV (reference sequence).

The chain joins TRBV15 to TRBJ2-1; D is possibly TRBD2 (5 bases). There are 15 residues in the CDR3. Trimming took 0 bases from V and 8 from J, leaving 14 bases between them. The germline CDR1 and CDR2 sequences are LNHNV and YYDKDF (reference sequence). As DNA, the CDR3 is TGTGCCACCAGCAGAGAAGTTCGGGAAGTCGATGAGCAGTTCTTC. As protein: CATSREVREVDEQFF.

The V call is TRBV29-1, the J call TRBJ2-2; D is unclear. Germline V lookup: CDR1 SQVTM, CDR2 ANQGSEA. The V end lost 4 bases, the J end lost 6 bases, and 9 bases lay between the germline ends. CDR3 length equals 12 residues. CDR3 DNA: TGCAGCGTTGGCCCCTCCGCCGGGGAGCTGTTTTTT. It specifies CSVGPSAGELFF.

The CDR3 sequence: CASWRSSGLSGELFF. CDR3 bases: TGTGCCAGCTGGAGGAGTAGCGGGTTGTCGGGGGAGCTGTTTTTT. The chain couples TRBV25-1 to TRBJ2-2; TRBD2 agrees at 7 bases. CDR3 length: 15 amino acids. J was trimmed by 8 bases and V by 8 bases; bases with no gene match: 14. CDR1 and CDR2 (germline): MGHDK, SYGVNS.

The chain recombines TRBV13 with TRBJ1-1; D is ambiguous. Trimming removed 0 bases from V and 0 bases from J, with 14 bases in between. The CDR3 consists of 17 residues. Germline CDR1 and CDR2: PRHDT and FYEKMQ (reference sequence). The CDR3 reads CASSLGPRPTVNTEAFF. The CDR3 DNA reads TGTGCCAGCAGCTTAGGCCCGAGACCGACGGTGAACACTGAAGCTTTCTTT.

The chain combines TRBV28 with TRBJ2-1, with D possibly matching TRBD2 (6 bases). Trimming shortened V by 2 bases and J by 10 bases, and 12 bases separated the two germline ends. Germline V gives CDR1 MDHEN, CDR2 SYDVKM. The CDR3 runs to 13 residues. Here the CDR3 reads CASSLTGLREQFF. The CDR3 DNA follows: TGTGCCAGCAGTTTAACGGGACTTAGGGAGCAGTTCTTC.

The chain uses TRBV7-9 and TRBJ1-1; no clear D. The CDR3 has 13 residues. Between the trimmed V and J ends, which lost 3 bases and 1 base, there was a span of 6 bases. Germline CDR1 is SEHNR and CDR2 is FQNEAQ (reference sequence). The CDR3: CASSLAENTEAFF. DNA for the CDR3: TGTGCCAGCAGCTTGGCCGAGAACACTGAAGCTTTCTTT.

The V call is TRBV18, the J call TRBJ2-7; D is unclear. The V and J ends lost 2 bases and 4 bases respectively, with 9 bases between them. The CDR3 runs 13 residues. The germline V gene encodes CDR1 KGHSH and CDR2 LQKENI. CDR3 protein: CASSPSNGYEQYF. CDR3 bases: TGTGCCAGCTCACCAAGTAACGGGTACGAGCAGTACTTC.

The CDR3 coding sequence is TGTGCCAGCAGTTACTCGGGCCAGGGGGATCAGCCCCAGCATTTT. Its translation: CASSYSGQGDQPQHF. The V and J genes are TRBV6-5 and TRBJ1-5; 7 bases are shared with TRBD1. CDR3 length: 15 residues. After removal of 0 bases from V and 5 bases from J, the junction contained 4 bases not matched to a gene. Per the germline V gene, CDR1 is MNHEY and CDR2 is SVGAGI.

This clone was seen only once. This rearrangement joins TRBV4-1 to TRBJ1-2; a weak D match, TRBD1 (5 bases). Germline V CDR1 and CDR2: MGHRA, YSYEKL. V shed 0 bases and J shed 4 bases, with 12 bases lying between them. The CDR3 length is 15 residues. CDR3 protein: CASSQEGGTSYGYTF. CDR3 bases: TGCGCCAGCAGCCAAGAGGGGGGGACGAGCTATGGCTACACCTTC.